The rows below give T cell receptor beta chains drawn from one sample of a study of T-cell memory formation after mild COVID-19. TCRdb redid the calling of the 5' RACE reads with MiXCR, one entry per CDR3 protein. This table holds roughly 450,000 distinct CDR3 sequences, 15% to 20% found once. What was sequenced was PBMCs or a T cell subset sorted from them (not recorded which). All receptors come from an adult woman who had mild COVID-19 (a few samples of this study predate the infection). Cell type and time point are not known. Each CDR3 is given with its conserved first and last residue. Each record gives: V gene, clone size, D gene, J gene, CDR3 DNA, CDR3 protein. D genes are given only for firm matches. Not every row has a clone size; where given, it reads once, few, many or a size class.

v_gene: TRBV5-6; abundance: few; d_gene: NA; j_gene: TRBJ2-1; CDR3nt: TGTGCCAGCAGCTTGGCCGGTGCGGCAGGGGAGCAGTTCTTC; CDR3aa: CASSLAGAAGEQFF
v_gene: TRBV5-1; abundance: few; d_gene: NA; j_gene: TRBJ2-7; CDR3nt: TGCGCCAGCAGCTCGACTAGAGCCTACGAGCAGTACTTC; CDR3aa: CASSSTRAYEQYF
v_gene: TRBV13; abundance: NA; d_gene: NA; j_gene: TRBJ1-4; CDR3nt: TGTGCCAGCAGCTTAGGAGGGAATTATGAAAAACTGTTTTTT; CDR3aa: CASSLGGNYEKLFF
v_gene: TRBV9; abundance: NA; d_gene: NA; j_gene: TRBJ1-2; CDR3nt: TGTGCCAGCAGCGTAGGATTACAGGGTTTCGATGGCTACACCTTC; CDR3aa: CASSVGLQGFDGYTF
v_gene: TRBV5-1; abundance: few; d_gene: TRBD2; j_gene: TRBJ2-2; CDR3nt: TGCGCCAGCAGCCCCCGACTAGCGGGAGCCCTCCTAGCGAACACCGGGGAGCTGTTTTTT; CDR3aa: CASSPRLAGALLANTGELFF
v_gene: TRBV18; abundance: NA; d_gene: TRBD1; j_gene: TRBJ2-4; CDR3nt: TGTGCCAGCTCAGCGTTACACAGGGGATCCGGGAACATTCAGTACTTC; CDR3aa: CASSALHRGSGNIQYF
v_gene: TRBV20-1; abundance: once; d_gene: NA; j_gene: TRBJ2-7; CDR3nt: TGCAGTGCTTTTGAGCGTAGCTCCTACGAGCAGTACTTC; CDR3aa: CSAFERSSYEQYF
v_gene: TRBV19; abundance: NA; d_gene: NA; j_gene: TRBJ2-5; CDR3nt: TGTGCCAGTAGTAACTTCCTCCAAGAGACCCAGTACTTC; CDR3aa: CASSNFLQETQYF
v_gene: TRBV19; abundance: NA; d_gene: NA; j_gene: TRBJ1-5; CDR3nt: TGTGCCAGTAGTATAGTGGCACTCAATCAGCCCCAGCATTTT; CDR3aa: CASSIVALNQPQHF
v_gene: TRBV5-1; abundance: few; d_gene: NA; j_gene: TRBJ2-5; CDR3nt: TGCGCCAGCAGGCGGGACTTGTCAGAGACCCAGTACTTC; CDR3aa: CASRRDLSETQYF
v_gene: TRBV7-9; abundance: NA; d_gene: TRBD1; j_gene: TRBJ2-7; CDR3nt: TGTGCCAGCAGCTTGGATACCGGGACAGGACCTACGTACTTC; CDR3aa: CASSLDTGTGPTYF
v_gene: TRBV4-2; abundance: few; d_gene: NA; j_gene: TRBJ2-2; CDR3nt: TGTGCCAGCAGCCAGTTCGGGGAGCTGTTTTTT; CDR3aa: CASSQFGELFF
v_gene: TRBV21-1; abundance: NA; d_gene: NA; j_gene: TRBJ2-7; CDR3nt: TGTGCCAGCAGCACCCACCCAAGACCCGGGACAGACCCTTCGTTCCTTTCCTACGAGCAGTACTTC; CDR3aa: CASSTHPRPGTDPSFLSYEQYF
v_gene: TRBV25-1; abundance: NA; d_gene: NA; j_gene: TRBJ2-7; CDR3nt: TGTGCCAGCAGTGTACCTGGCTACGAGCAGTACTTC; CDR3aa: CASSVPGYEQYF
v_gene: TRBV5-1; abundance: few; d_gene: NA; j_gene: TRBJ1-5; CDR3nt: TGCGCCAGCAGCTTGGCCACGGTGGGCAATCAGCCCCAGCATTTT; CDR3aa: CASSLATVGNQPQHF
v_gene: TRBV5-1; abundance: few; d_gene: NA; j_gene: TRBJ2-2; CDR3nt: TGCGCCAGCAGCGTCCGAGTCGATGGTAGCGCGGACACCGGGGAGCTGTTTTTT; CDR3aa: CASSVRVDGSADTGELFF
v_gene: TRBV6-5; abundance: few; d_gene: TRBD1; j_gene: TRBJ1-1; CDR3nt: TGTGCCAGCAGTAAGGGACAGGGAGGGCTTGCTGAAGCTTTCTTT; CDR3aa: CASSKGQGGLAEAFF
v_gene: TRBV7-2; abundance: NA; d_gene: NA; j_gene: TRBJ2-3; CDR3nt: TGTGCCAGCAGTGCGGTAGCGGCCCGGACAGATACGCAGTATTTT; CDR3aa: CASSAVAARTDTQYF
v_gene: TRBV10-1; abundance: NA; d_gene: TRBD2; j_gene: TRBJ2-7; CDR3nt: TGCGCCAGCTCAATAACTAGCGGGGGACCCTACGAGCAGTACTTC; CDR3aa: CASSITSGGPYEQYF
v_gene: TRBV7-2; abundance: NA; d_gene: NA; j_gene: TRBJ2-1; CDR3nt: TGTGCCAGCAGCCTGAGCCGCTCCTACAATGAGCAGTTCTTC; CDR3aa: CASSLSRSYNEQFF
v_gene: TRBV20-1; abundance: few; d_gene: NA; j_gene: TRBJ1-2; CDR3nt: TGCAGTGCTCCTCTTGGGGCAGGCGATGGCTACACCTTC; CDR3aa: CSAPLGAGDGYTF
v_gene: TRBV20-1; abundance: NA; d_gene: NA; j_gene: TRBJ2-2; CDR3nt: TGCAGTGCTAGAGATCGAACCTCCGGGGCTGAGCTGTTTTTT; CDR3aa: CSARDRTSGAELFF
v_gene: TRBV18; abundance: few; d_gene: NA; j_gene: TRBJ1-5; CDR3nt: TGTGCCAGCTCACCACCCGAAAACAGGGACGGGCAGCCCCAGCATTTT; CDR3aa: CASSPPENRDGQPQHF
v_gene: TRBV25-1; abundance: few; d_gene: TRBD1; j_gene: TRBJ1-2; CDR3nt: TGTGCCAGCAGACGGACAGGCCAATATGGCTACACCTTC; CDR3aa: CASRRTGQYGYTF
v_gene: TRBV12-3/TRBV12-4; abundance: NA; d_gene: NA; j_gene: TRBJ1-2; CDR3nt: TGTGCCAGCAGTTTTGCCAGGGCGGGAGGCTACACCTTC; CDR3aa: CASSFARAGGYTF
v_gene: TRBV4-1; abundance: few; d_gene: TRBD2; j_gene: TRBJ2-3; CDR3nt: TGCGCCAGCAGCCAAGAGGAGACTAGCGGTTACCACACAGATACGCAGTATTTT; CDR3aa: CASSQEETSGYHTDTQYF
v_gene: TRBV10-3; abundance: once; d_gene: TRBD2; j_gene: TRBJ2-1; CDR3nt: TGTGCCATCAGTGAGGGACTAGCGGGGGACAATGAGCAGTTCTTC; CDR3aa: CAISEGLAGDNEQFF
v_gene: TRBV12-3/TRBV12-4; abundance: NA; d_gene: TRBD1; j_gene: TRBJ1-6; CDR3nt: TGTGCCAGCAGCTCCAGGGGGTCAAATTCACCCCTCCACTTT; CDR3aa: CASSSRGSNSPLHF
v_gene: TRBV6-2/TRBV6-3; abundance: NA; d_gene: NA; j_gene: TRBJ2-3; CDR3nt: TGTGCCAGCAGTTACTCGAGGGGTAGTAGCACAGATACGCAGTATTTT; CDR3aa: CASSYSRGSSTDTQYF
v_gene: TRBV18; abundance: NA; d_gene: TRBD1; j_gene: TRBJ2-5; CDR3nt: TGTGCCAGCTCACAATGGGACAGCCAAGAGGCCCAGTACTTC; CDR3aa: CASSQWDSQEAQYF
v_gene: TRBV12-3/TRBV12-4; abundance: NA; d_gene: NA; j_gene: TRBJ1-1; CDR3nt: TGTGCCAGCAGTCTCAGGGAAGAGTACACTGAAGCTTTCTTT; CDR3aa: CASSLREEYTEAFF
v_gene: TRBV12-3/TRBV12-4; abundance: few; d_gene: NA; j_gene: TRBJ2-3; CDR3nt: TGTGCCAGCAGTTTAGACTCGTCGGTGAATACGCAGTATTTT; CDR3aa: CASSLDSSVNTQYF
v_gene: TRBV5-5; abundance: NA; d_gene: TRBD1; j_gene: TRBJ1-2; CDR3nt: TGTGCCAGCAGCTTGGGGGACAGGGATTATGGCTACACCTTC; CDR3aa: CASSLGDRDYGYTF
v_gene: TRBV20-1; abundance: few; d_gene: NA; j_gene: TRBJ2-1; CDR3nt: TGCAGTGCTCCCCGTCGGCTTGAGCAGTTCTTC; CDR3aa: CSAPRRLEQFF
v_gene: TRBV5-1; abundance: NA; d_gene: NA; j_gene: TRBJ1-4; CDR3nt: TGCGCCAGCAGCTTCCAGGGAGGTGGGATGGGTGAAAAACTGTTTTTT; CDR3aa: CASSFQGGGMGEKLFF
v_gene: TRBV7-9; abundance: few; d_gene: TRBD1; j_gene: TRBJ2-3; CDR3nt: TGTGCCAGCAGCCCGACAGGGGCGGGGGATACGCAGTATTTT; CDR3aa: CASSPTGAGDTQYF
v_gene: TRBV12-3/TRBV12-4; abundance: NA; d_gene: TRBD2; j_gene: TRBJ2-7; CDR3nt: TGTGCCAGCAGTGTCCTAGCGGGTTACTCCGAGCAGTACTTC; CDR3aa: CASSVLAGYSEQYF
v_gene: TRBV5-5; abundance: few; d_gene: TRBD2; j_gene: TRBJ2-1; CDR3nt: TGTGCCAGCAGCTGGACTAGCGGTGTTGAGCAGTTCTTC; CDR3aa: CASSWTSGVEQFF
v_gene: TRBV2; abundance: many; d_gene: NA; j_gene: TRBJ1-1; CDR3nt: TGTGCCAGCAGTGTATCAGAACTTGGGACTGAAGCTTTCTTT; CDR3aa: CASSVSELGTEAFF
v_gene: TRBV12-5; abundance: few; d_gene: NA; j_gene: TRBJ1-6; CDR3nt: TGTGCTGGACCGCGGGGCTATAATTCACCCCTCCACTTT; CDR3aa: CAGPRGYNSPLHF
v_gene: TRBV24-1; abundance: NA; d_gene: NA; j_gene: TRBJ1-5; CDR3nt: TGTGCCACCAGTGATTTCTACGAGTATAGCAATCAGCCCCAGCATTTT; CDR3aa: CATSDFYEYSNQPQHF
v_gene: TRBV5-1; abundance: many; d_gene: TRBD2; j_gene: TRBJ2-5; CDR3nt: TGCGCCAGCAGCTTGGGAGGCCTAGCGGGGCGGCAAGAGACCCAGTACTTC; CDR3aa: CASSLGGLAGRQETQYF
v_gene: TRBV3-1; abundance: few; d_gene: NA; j_gene: TRBJ2-7; CDR3nt: TGTGCCAGCAGCCAAGATGTCGCGGCCAGCTCCTACGAGCAGTACTTC; CDR3aa: CASSQDVAASSYEQYF
v_gene: TRBV2; abundance: NA; d_gene: NA; j_gene: TRBJ1-2; CDR3nt: TGTGCCAGCAGTTACTCAGGGGCGGATTCCTATGGCTACACCTTC; CDR3aa: CASSYSGADSYGYTF
v_gene: TRBV6-6; abundance: few; d_gene: NA; j_gene: TRBJ2-5; CDR3nt: TGTGCCAGCAGTTACTGGGGTGGGGAGACCCAGTACTTC; CDR3aa: CASSYWGGETQYF
v_gene: TRBV6-5; abundance: few; d_gene: NA; j_gene: TRBJ2-2; CDR3nt: TGTGCCAGCAGTTACTCGAGGGGAACCGGGGAGCTGTTTTTT; CDR3aa: CASSYSRGTGELFF
v_gene: TRBV11-2; abundance: NA; d_gene: NA; j_gene: TRBJ2-1; CDR3nt: TGTGCCAGCAGTCGACTAGAGGGAGGGGGGTACAATGAGCAGTTCTTC; CDR3aa: CASSRLEGGGYNEQFF
v_gene: TRBV5-6; abundance: NA; d_gene: NA; j_gene: TRBJ2-6; CDR3nt: TGTGCCAGCAGCTTGACAGATGATTCTGGGGCCAACGTCCTGACTTTC; CDR3aa: CASSLTDDSGANVLTF
v_gene: TRBV20-1; abundance: NA; d_gene: TRBD2; j_gene: TRBJ2-5; CDR3nt: TGCAGTGCTAGGACAGGACTAGCGGGAGGAGAGACCCAGTACTTC; CDR3aa: CSARTGLAGGETQYF
v_gene: TRBV27; abundance: NA; d_gene: NA; j_gene: TRBJ1-6; CDR3nt: TGTGCCAGCAGTTCCCTCGACAGGCGCTATAATTCACCCCTCCACTTT; CDR3aa: CASSSLDRRYNSPLHF
v_gene: TRBV9; abundance: many; d_gene: NA; j_gene: TRBJ2-7; CDR3nt: TGTGCCAGCAGCGTAGGGCGGAACTCCTACGAGCAGTACTTC; CDR3aa: CASSVGRNSYEQYF